Described below is a single T cell receptor beta chain sequence and its context. Its antigen is currently not known. Base qualities are not recorded, but no much larger clone differs from it by a single base. The time point label, read with the paper, signifies: baseline before first vaccination. Vaccinee samples came from UK trials COV001 and COV002, including a single-blind randomized controlled phase 2/3 trial of AZD1222 (ChAdOx1 nCoV-19) in healthy adults. For TCRbeta chain sequencing, PBMC samples from trial participants were taken at day 0 and at day 28 after the second dose. The CDR3 regions of human TCRbeta chains were analyzed by immunosequencing. In the authors' own workflow: Repertoire TCRs were matched against a reference library of SARS-CoV-2-specific TCRs generated with the MIRA antigen-specificity platform. Breadth was defined as the fraction of unique TCRs that were SARS-CoV-2-associated, and depth was defined as the fraction of total T cells that were SARS-CoV-2-associated. Using the MIRA data, each spike-specific TCR was assigned both to the spike region to which the TCR was reactive and to a CD4 or CD8 class. Log10-transformed breadth and depth values were compared by one-way ANOVA with Sidak's multiple comparisons tests. TCRdb limited this immuneACCESS table to in-frame rearrangements with V and J called. A share of clones is missing; checked studies link under half to unresolved V genes, and the rest is unexplained. V and J calls and clone size follow that table, whereas D and trimming were derived from the DNA. The table for this sample lists 100,000 to 150,000 clones; about 90% of them were counted only once. Approximately 1.5% of the sample is taken by the ten largest.

The CDR3, cysteine through phenylalanine, is 11 amino acids long. Only the CDR3 region is kept as DNA, spanning 33 bases read in frame from base 1. V is shortened by 4 bases, J by 0 bases, and the region joining them spans 1 base. In the germline V gene, CDR1 corresponds to SGHDN and CDR2 to FVKESK. These data are taken from a study of T cell responses to AZD1222 COVID-19 vaccine (dated by TCRdb to the early 2020s). Study-wide context: AZD1222 recipients with second doses at about 4 weeks or about 12 weeks were pooled, because spike-specific TCR depth and breadth did not differ between schedules. TCR sequencing was performed for about 240 trial participants, of whom about 200 were given two doses of AZD1222 and 26 were given two doses of MenACWY control vaccine. Trial participants were enrolled by age into subgroups of 18-55, 56-69 and 70-plus years, and about 150, 27 and 61 TCR-sequenced participants, respectively, were included in these subgroups.

Here is what the overall study found, with its caveats: No day 14 peak-response samples were available, so repertoires were characterized only after the peak T cell response. After two AZD1222 doses, both the breadth and the depth of spike-specific TCRs were significantly higher than at day 0 and than in MenACWY recipients. The whole spike protein was spanned by vaccine-associated CD4 TCRs, and dominant responses were seen in regions 160-218 and 743-854. Conclusions about previously exposed vaccinees are limited, since just five to seven AZD1222 recipients were seropositive for SARS-CoV-2 at baseline. Nearly half of unique spike-specific TCRs reportedly recognized epitopes outside regions mutated in the B.1.351 and B.1.1.7 variants. Most participants were white British and females outnumbered males, and the authors suggested that clonal diversity may have been underestimated. The 56-69-year group was small, and its depth increase did not reach significance, likely because of low power.

The sequence derives from an adult in good health. Specimen: peripheral blood, collected on day 0 of AZD1222 vaccination. The V and J segments used are TRBV14 and TRBJ2-7; the D segment cannot be called with confidence. CDR3 protein: CASSLSYEQYF. The sequence in DNA is TGTGCCAGCAGCCTCTCCTACGAGCAGTACTTC. Reference TRBV14 and TRBJ2-7 proteins supply the regions before and after the CDR3; the full variable domain is: EAGVTQFPSHSVIEKGQTVTLRCDPISGHDNLYWYRRVMGKEIKFLLHFVKESKQDESGMPNNRFLAERTGGTYSTLKVQPAELEDSGVYFCASSLSYEQYFGPGTRLTVT.